The clone carrying this T cell receptor (beta chain) has only one observation. Trimming cost V 4 bases and J 1 base, with 13 bases left between them. CDR3 length equals 15 residues. Germline V CDR1 and CDR2: LGHDT, YNNKEL (reference sequence). This table comes from immunoSEQ multiplex PCR, and its TCRdb copy is limited to in-frame clones, with some not included. The sample lists approximately 29,000 clones, less than 90% occurring once. The entry originates in a study of blood T cell repertoires in COVID-19. Background on the study: Acute and convalescent COVID-19 specimens originated in the United States, Italy and Spain.

This sequence joins TRBV3-1 (or the pseudogene TRBV3-2) and TRBJ1-1; D remains unclear. Sequenced sample: peripheral blood. The clonotype was recovered from a man aged 65 to 85 with active COVID-19. CDR3 nucleotides: TGTGCCAGCAGCCCCCCTACAGTACGGAACACTGAAGCTTTCTTT. Translation: CASSPPTVRNTEAFF.